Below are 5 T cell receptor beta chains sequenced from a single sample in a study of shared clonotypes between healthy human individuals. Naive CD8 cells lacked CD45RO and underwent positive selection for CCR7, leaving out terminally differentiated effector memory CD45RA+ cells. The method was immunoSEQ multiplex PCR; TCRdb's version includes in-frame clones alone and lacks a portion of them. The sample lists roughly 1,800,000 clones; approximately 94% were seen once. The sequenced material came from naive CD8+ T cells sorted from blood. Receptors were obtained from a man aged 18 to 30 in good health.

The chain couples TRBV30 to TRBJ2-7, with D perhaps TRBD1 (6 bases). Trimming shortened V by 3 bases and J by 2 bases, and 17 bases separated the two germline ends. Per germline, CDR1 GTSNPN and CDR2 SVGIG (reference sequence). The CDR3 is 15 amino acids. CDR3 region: CAWSALPQGTYEQYF. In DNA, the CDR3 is TGTGCCTGGAGCGCCTTACCCCAGGGGACCTACGAGCAGTACTTC.

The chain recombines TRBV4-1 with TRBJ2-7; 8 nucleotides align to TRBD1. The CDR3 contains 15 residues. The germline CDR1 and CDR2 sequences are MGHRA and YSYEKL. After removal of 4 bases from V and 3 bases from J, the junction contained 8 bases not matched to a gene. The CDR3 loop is CASSLDRGLYYEQYF. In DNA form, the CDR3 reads TGCGCCAGCAGCCTCGACAGGGGTCTCTACTACGAGCAGTACTTC.

This CDR3 reads CASSPTGTGDNEQFF. The CDR3 coding sequence is TGCGCCAGCAGCCCGACTGGGACGGGAGACAATGAGCAGTTCTTC. The chain has TRBV5-1 and TRBJ2-1, with D possibly matching TRBD2 (6 bases). V dropped 4 bases and J dropped 5 bases, with 16 bases sitting between them. Germline loops: CDR1 SGHRS, CDR2 YFSETQ. This CDR3 spans 15 amino acids.

CDR3 loop: CASSNREGGYTF. DNA for the CDR3: TGCGCCAGCAGTAACAGGGAGGGTGGCTACACCTTC. This sequence joins TRBV23-1 and TRBJ1-2; tentative D call: TRBD1 (6 bases). TRBV23-1 falls under the ORF class, with uncertain function. The V gene lost 5 bases and the J gene lost 7 bases, with 11 bases spanning the gap. The CDR3 runs to 12 residues.

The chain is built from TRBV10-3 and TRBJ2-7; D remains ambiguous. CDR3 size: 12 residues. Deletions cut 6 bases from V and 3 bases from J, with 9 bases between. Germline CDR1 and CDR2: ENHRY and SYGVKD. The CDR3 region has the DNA TGTGCCATCAGCGAGGCAAACTACGAGCAGTACTTC. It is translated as CAISEANYEQYF.